The T cell receptor beta chain under discussion was sequenced for a study of cytomegalovirus exposure and HLA in healthy donors. PCR was performed using 60 Vbeta and 13 Jbeta primers. Measured with immunoSEQ multiplex PCR; TCRdb has only the in-frame clones, and not every one. This table holds some 190,000 clones, over 70% found once. Findings and caveats of the study: Later on, an analysis found that several of the most significant clusters appeared to be linked to common viral pathogens, which included parvovirus B19. Relative to the 666-donor mean, N-insertions were reportedly fewer in an Asian-associated ancestry cluster in a later analysis. Several V segments, TRBV6-2 and TRBV6-3 among them, could not be told apart and were dropped.

Germline V gene sequence: CDR1 LNHDA, CDR2 SQIVND (reference sequence). Trimming shortened V by 11 bases and J by 3 bases, and 14 bases separated the two germline ends. This CDR3 is built from 13 residues. Healthy individuals who donated bone marrow served as the donors. Notes on this clone: Its matching antigen is unknown.

The receptor comes from a boy aged 2 to 9 in good health and CMV-seronegative. The sequenced sample was PBMCs. The chain joins TRBV19 to TRBJ1-3; D gene unclear. CDR3 bases: TGTGCCGCCCAGCGGAGGGTTGGAAACACCATATATTTT. Its protein product is CAAQRRVGNTIYF.